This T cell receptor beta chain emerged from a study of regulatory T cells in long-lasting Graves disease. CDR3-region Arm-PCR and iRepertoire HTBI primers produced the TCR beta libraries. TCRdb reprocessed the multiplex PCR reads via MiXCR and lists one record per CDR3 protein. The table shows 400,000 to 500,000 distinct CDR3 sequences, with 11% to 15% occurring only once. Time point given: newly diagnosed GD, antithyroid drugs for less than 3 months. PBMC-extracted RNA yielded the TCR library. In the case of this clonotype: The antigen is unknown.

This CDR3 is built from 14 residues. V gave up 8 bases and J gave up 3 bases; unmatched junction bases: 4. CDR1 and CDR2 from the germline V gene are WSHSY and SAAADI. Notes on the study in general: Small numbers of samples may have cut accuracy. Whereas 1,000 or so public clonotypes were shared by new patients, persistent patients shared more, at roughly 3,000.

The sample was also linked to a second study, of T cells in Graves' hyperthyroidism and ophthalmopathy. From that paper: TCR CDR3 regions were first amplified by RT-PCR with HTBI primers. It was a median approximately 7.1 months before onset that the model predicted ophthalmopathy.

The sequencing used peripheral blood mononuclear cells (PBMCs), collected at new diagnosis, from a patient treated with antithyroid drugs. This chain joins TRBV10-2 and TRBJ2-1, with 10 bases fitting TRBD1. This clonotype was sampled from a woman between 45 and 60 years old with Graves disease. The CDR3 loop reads CASGTGAHYNEQFF. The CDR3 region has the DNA TGCGCCAGCGGGACAGGGGCCCACTACAATGAGCAGTTCTTC.